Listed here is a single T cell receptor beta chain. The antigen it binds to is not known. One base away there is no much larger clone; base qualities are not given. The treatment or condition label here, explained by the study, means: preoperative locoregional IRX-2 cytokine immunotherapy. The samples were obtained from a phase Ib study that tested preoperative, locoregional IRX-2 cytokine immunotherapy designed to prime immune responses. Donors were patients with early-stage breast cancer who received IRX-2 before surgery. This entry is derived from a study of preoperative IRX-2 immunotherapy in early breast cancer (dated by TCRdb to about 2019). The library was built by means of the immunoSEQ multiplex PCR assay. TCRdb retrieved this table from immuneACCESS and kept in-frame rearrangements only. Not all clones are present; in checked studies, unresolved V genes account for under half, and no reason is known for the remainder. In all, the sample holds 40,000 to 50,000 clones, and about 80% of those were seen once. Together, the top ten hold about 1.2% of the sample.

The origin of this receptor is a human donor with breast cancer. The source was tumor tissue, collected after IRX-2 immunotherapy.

The DNA sequence is as follows: TGTGCCAGCTCACCACGGTCGCGGGAAGAGACCCAGTACTTC. Translated, this is CASSPRSREETQYF. Here the chain combines TRBV18 and TRBJ2-5; TRBD2 is a weak D gene call, 5 bases matching. V lost 1 base and J lost 3 bases; the stretch between them is 9 bases long. CDR1 and CDR2, per the germline V gene, are KGHSH and LQKENI. Taken from cysteine to phenylalanine, the CDR3 has 14 residues. Kept here is only the CDR3 DNA, which spans 42 bases and is read in frame from base 1.